One and the same sample provided the 27 T cell receptor beta chains below, sequenced in a study of T cell repertoires in cytomegalovirus infection (dated by TCRdb to between 2018 and 2021). Read against the paper, the sample's treatment or condition label means: in vitro stimulation with specific CMV peptide epitopes to enrich CMV-specific T cells. Sequencer: Illumina HiSeq 1500. Through fastp at Q25 and MiXCR, TCRdb rebuilt clones from the public reads, retaining in-frame beta chains. Identical CDR3 proteins give one entry, which carries the most common genes and DNA. The sample table shows about 770,000 distinct CDR3 sequences, and just under 30% are seen once. About an eighth of the sample comes from the top ten. The antigens these receptors bind are not known. Specimen: cultured CD8+ T cells from PBMCs, collected from culture after CMV antigen stimulation. The source is a human donor in good health (CMV status not recorded). Some clones in this sample may be carry-over from other donors' samples.

The table lists this clonotype with a few counts. J is TRBJ2-5 and V is TRBV4-3; 8 bases are shared with TRBD2. In germline, CDR1 is LGHNA, CDR2 YSLEER. V shed 4 bases, J shed 5 bases, and the junction held 9 bases outside the gene matches. The CDR3 has 15 residues. The CDR3 reads CASSPGGADWETQYF. In nucleotides, the CDR3 is TGCGCCAGCAGCCCGGGGGGGGCGGATTGGGAGACCCAGTACTTC.

This clonotype was found a few times. This chain connects TRBV27 to TRBJ1-1; maybe TRBD1 (6 bases). Germline CDR1 is MNHEY and CDR2 is SMNVEV (reference sequence). The CDR3 length is 14 residues. V was trimmed by 3 bases and J by 3 bases, leaving 11 bases between them. The CDR3 bases are TGTGCCAGCAGTTTTTACAGGGAGGACACTGAAGCTTTCTTT. Its translation is CASSFYREDTEAFF.

This chain links TRBV6-5 with TRBJ1-1, with D perhaps TRBD1 (6 bases). Trimming shortened V by 2 bases and J by 3 bases, and 10 bases separated the two germline ends. The CDR3 is 14 amino acids. Looked up from germline, CDR1 is MNHEY and CDR2 is SVGAGI. CDR3 residues: CASSYTGADTEAFF. In DNA, the CDR3 is TGTGCCAGCAGTTACACGGGGGCGGACACTGAAGCTTTCTTT.

V and J are TRBV6-6 and TRBJ1-1; D is perhaps TRBD1 (5 bases). This CDR3 spans 16 amino acids. CDR1 and CDR2 from the germline V gene are MNHNY and SVGAGI (reference sequence). The V and J ends lost 0 bases and 6 bases respectively, with 17 bases between them. CDR3 amino acids: CASSYSGVALVPEAFF. DNA of the CDR3: TGTGCCAGCAGTTACTCGGGGGTAGCATTGGTACCTGAAGCTTTCTTT.

This clonotype occurred a few times. This chain links TRBV6-2 or TRBV6-3 with TRBJ2-5, with 7 bases aligning to TRBD2. The CDR3 consists of 18 residues. After removal of 0 bases from V and 4 bases from J, the junction contained 14 bases not matched to a gene. Germline V gives CDR1 MNHEY, CDR2 SVGEGT. CDR3 DNA sequence: TGTGCCAGCAGTTACTCAGTGGGGGGAGCTAGCGGTGGAGAGACCCAGTACTTC. It encodes CASSYSVGGASGGETQYF.

This clonotype was observed a few times. This chain joins TRBV2 and TRBJ2-1; D unclear. CDR3 length: 16 amino acids. Germline V lookup: CDR1 SNHLY, CDR2 FYNNEI. Trimming stripped 4 bases from V and 2 bases from J, with 15 bases between. CDR3 protein: CASSVVGGPTYNEQFF. For the CDR3, the DNA is TGTGCCAGCAGTGTAGTTGGCGGACCTACCTACAATGAGCAGTTCTTC. Full variable domain (rest looked up from reference TRBV2 and TRBJ2-1): EPEVTQTPSHQVTQMGQEVILRCVPISNHLYFYWYRQILGQKVEFLVSFYNNEISEKSEIFDDQFSVERPDGSNFTLKIRSTKLEDSAMYFCASSVVGGPTYNEQFFGPGTRLTVL.

This clonotype has only a few counts. This chain connects TRBV9 to TRBJ1-2, with D tentatively TRBD1 (5 bases). Trimming took off 0 bases at V and 4 bases at J, with 10 bases between the two ends. Per the germline V gene, CDR1 is SGDLS and CDR2 is YYNGEE. The CDR3 is made up of 14 amino acids. CDR3 residues: CASSVGGIAYGYTF. In nucleotides, the CDR3 is TGTGCCAGCAGCGTAGGGGGGATCGCCTATGGCTACACCTTC.

The rearrangement links TRBV4-1 to TRBJ1-5; tentative D call: TRBD1 (5 bases). The germline V gene encodes CDR1 MGHRA and CDR2 YSYEKL. CDR3 size: 15 residues. V was clipped by 4 bases and J by 2 bases, with 12 bases between them. CDR3 coding DNA: TGCGCCAGCAGCCCTTTGGGGCCTGGCAATCAGCCCCAGCATTTT. Protein: CASSPLGPGNQPQHF.

As to this clonotype: At one end the junction does not follow the germline gene, possibly because of a read error. V usage is TRBV4-1 and J usage is TRBJ1-1; no reliable D call. The CDR3 is made up of 16 amino acids. The germline CDR1 and CDR2 sequences are MGHRA and YSYEKL. DNA of the CDR3: TGCGCCAGCAGCCAGGCGACTTCGGGGATGAACTCTGAAGCTTTCTTT. Protein sequence: CASSQATSGMNSEAFF.

In this sample, this clonotype turned up once. The chain couples TRBV15 to TRBJ1-5; no reliable D call. The V end was cut by 0 bases, the J end by 0 bases, with 12 bases between. Per the germline V gene, CDR1 is LNHNV and CDR2 is YYDKDF (reference sequence). The CDR3 covers 17 residues. Here the CDR3 DNA reads TGTGCCACCAGCAGAGATCGGGAAGGGAATAGCAATCAGCCCCAGCATTTT. Translation: CATSRDREGNSNQPQHF.

The chain is built from TRBV29-1 and TRBJ2-1, with unresolved D. V gave up 6 bases and J gave up 0 bases, with 15 bases separating them. The germline CDR1 and CDR2 sequences are SQVTM and ANQGSEA. This CDR3 is 15 amino acids long. The CDR3 here is CSVDARGSSYNEQFF. The CDR3 nucleotides are TGCAGCGTCGACGCGAGAGGAAGCTCCTACAATGAGCAGTTCTTC.

The V call is TRBV3-1, the J call TRBJ1-2, with 9 bases lining up with TRBD1. Germline-derived CDR1 and CDR2 are LGHDT and YNNKEL (reference sequence). The CDR3 has 19 residues. Unmatched junction bases numbered 16, after V lost 4 bases and J lost 1 base. The CDR3 DNA reads TGTGCCAGCAGCCGTTCTGACTGGACAGGGGACCCAGTTAACTATGGCTACACCTTC. It translates to CASSRSDWTGDPVNYGYTF.

The chain joins TRBV11-3 to TRBJ2-3; 9 positions match TRBD2. The trim removed 5 bases at V and 4 bases at J, leaving 10 bases unmatched. Germline V gives CDR1 SGHNT, CDR2 YENEEA. The CDR3 runs 16 residues. Here the CDR3 DNA reads TGTGCCAGCAGCCCCCACGTAGCGGGGGAAGCAGATACGCAGTATTTT. Encoded protein: CASSPHVAGEADTQYF. The full variable domain, rest sourced from reference TRBV11-3 and TRBJ2-3, is EAGVVQSPRYKIIEKKQPVAFWCNPISGHNTLYWYLQNLGQGPELLIRYENEEAVDDSQLPKDRFSAERLKGVDSTLKIQPAELGDSAVYLCASSPHVAGEADTQYFGPGTRLTVL.

This clonotype was detected once. The V call is TRBV12-3 or TRBV12-4, the J call TRBJ2-3, with D maybe TRBD1 (6 bases). V was trimmed by 7 bases and J by 0 bases, leaving 26 bases between them. The CDR3 spans 19 residues. CDR3 DNA sequence: TGTGCCAGCACCCCGAAGGGGGATCCGAACTCCTTTAGCACAGATACGCAGTATTTT. Translated, it gives CASTPKGDPNSFSTDTQYF.

This clonotype occurred once. V is TRBV5-1 and J is TRBJ1-2, with D possibly being TRBD1 (6 bases). The length of the CDR3 is 15 residues. V was clipped by 7 bases and J by 5 bases, with 21 bases between them. CDR1 and CDR2 from the germline V gene are SGHRS and YFSETQ. CDR3 amino acids: CASDSGAYPSYGYTF. The CDR3 DNA reads TGCGCCAGCGACTCAGGGGCCTATCCCAGTTATGGCTACACCTTC.

This clonotype was counted only a few times. This chain links TRBV5-1 with TRBJ2-1; D may be TRBD1 (5 bases). CDR3 length: 14 residues. Trimming shortened V by 0 bases and J by 10 bases, and 14 bases separated the two germline ends. Germline CDR1 reads SGHRS; CDR2 reads YFSETQ. CDR3 region: CASSLGTGLGEQFF. CDR3 in DNA: TGCGCCAGCAGCTTGGGCACAGGCCTTGGAGAGCAGTTCTTC. The full variable domain, with the rest looked up from reference TRBV5-1 and TRBJ2-1, is KAGVTQTPRYLIKTRGQQVTLSCSPISGHRSVSWYQQTPGQGLQFLFEYFSETQRNKGNFPGRFSGRQFSNSRSEMNVSTLELGDSALYLCASSLGTGLGEQFFGPGTRLTVL.

The table lists this clonotype with a few counts. The chain recombines TRBV6-2 or TRBV6-3 with TRBJ2-1, with D possibly TRBD2 on 6 matching bases. V lost 6 bases and J lost 1, with 22 bases in between. Looked up from germline, CDR1 is MNHEY and CDR2 is SVGEGT. This CDR3 comprises 18 residues. Here the CDR3 DNA reads TGTGCCAGCAGGCCTATCTCGGGCGGGGACCTTTCCTACAATGAGCAGTTCTTC. It is translated as CASRPISGGDLSYNEQFF.

This clonotype was seen only a few times. The CDR3 DNA follows: TGTGCCAGCAGCTTAGTAGGGGAGACCTCCTACAATGAGCAGTTCTTC. Amino acids: CASSLVGETSYNEQFF. V and J are TRBV7-8 and TRBJ2-1; possibly TRBD1 or TRBD2 for D (5 bases each). CDR1 and CDR2 (germline): SGHVS, FQNEAQ. V dropped 1 base and J dropped 0 bases, with 10 bases sitting between them. The CDR3 totals 16 residues.

The J gene is TRBJ2-1, the V gene TRBV6-1; D perhaps matches TRBD2 (6 bases). The CDR3 length is 14 residues. Germline lookup yields CDR1 MNHNS and CDR2 SASEGT. The V gene lost 5 bases and the J gene lost 8 bases, with 16 bases spanning the gap. The CDR3 protein is CASSPPGGVHEQFF. The DNA for the CDR3 is TGTGCCAGCAGTCCCCCGGGCGGGGTTCATGAGCAGTTCTTC.

In this sample, this clonotype turned up a few times. The V gene is TRBV28, the J gene TRBJ1-2, with 10 bases identical to TRBD1. Looked up from germline, CDR1 is MDHEN and CDR2 is SYDVKM. This CDR3 is 19 amino acids long. V lost 6 bases and J lost 4; bases outside the gene matches: 20. CDR3 protein: CASSSIDRGPLGGPYGYTF. The CDR3 DNA sequence: TGTGCCAGCAGCTCCATAGACAGGGGGCCCTTGGGCGGGCCCTATGGCTACACCTTC.

The chain links TRBV19 to TRBJ2-1; the D gene could be TRBD1 or TRBD2 (5 bases each). V was trimmed by 1 base and J by 8 bases, leaving 12 bases between them. Per germline, CDR1 LNHDA and CDR2 SQIVND (reference sequence). CDR3 length: 14 amino acids. The CDR3 protein is CASSIGPLGDEQFF. CDR3 coding DNA: TGTGCCAGTAGTATAGGACCCCTGGGGGATGAGCAGTTCTTC.

The chain carries TRBV5-4 and TRBJ1-1; D gene uncertain. This CDR3 has 15 residues. Germline V gene lookup returns CDR1 SGHNT and CDR2 YYREEE (reference sequence). V was cut by 6 bases and J by 0 bases, with 15 bases left in between. The CDR3 bases are TGTGCCAGCACCCCTACCCTCTCCATGAACACTGAAGCTTTCTTT. Its protein product is CASTPTLSMNTEAFF.

The chain joins TRBV20-1 to TRBJ1-1; 9 nucleotides align to TRBD1. CDR3 length: 14 residues. V shed 3 bases and J 7 bases; nucleotides not matched to a gene: 9. The germline gives CDR1 DFQATT, CDR2 SNEGSKA (reference sequence). CDR3 sequence reads: CSASSVRGQGEAFF. The CDR3 DNA sequence: TGCAGTGCTAGTTCTGTTAGGGGACAGGGTGAAGCTTTCTTT.

This clonotype was observed at least ten times. V usage is TRBV7-2 and J usage is TRBJ2-7; TRBD1 is a possible D gene (6 bases). This CDR3 contains 12 residues. Looked up from germline, CDR1 is SGHTA and CDR2 is FQGNSA. The V gene lost 10 bases and the J gene lost 2 bases, with 12 bases spanning the gap. The chain's CDR3 is CATSGHPYEQYF. The CDR3 DNA follows: TGTGCCACATCGGGACACCCCTACGAGCAGTACTTC.

This clonotype was observed a handful of times. The chain employs TRBV7-9 and TRBJ2-2; 7 positions agree with TRBD2. Germline-derived CDR1 and CDR2 are SEHNR and FQNEAQ (reference sequence). J was trimmed by 6 bases and V by 2 bases; bases with no gene match: 6. The length of the CDR3 is 15 residues. DNA of the CDR3: TGTGCCAGCAGCTTACCCGGCGGGGGAGCCGGGGAGCTGTTTTTT. Residues: CASSLPGGGAGELFF.

V is TRBV6-1 and J is TRBJ1-1; D possibly corresponds to TRBD1 (5 bases). CDR3 size: 13 residues. Germline V CDR1 and CDR2: MNHNS, SASEGT. V gave up 6 bases and J gave up 3 bases, with 11 bases separating them. The CDR3 bases are TGTGCCAGCAGGAGGGGAGGGGACACTGAAGCTTTCTTT. It is translated as CASRRGGDTEAFF.

This clonotype was seen a few times. The genes are TRBV6-2 or TRBV6-3 and TRBJ1-2; D perhaps matches TRBD1 (6 bases). Trimming took off 1 base at V and 3 bases at J, with 15 bases between the two ends. CDR1 is MNHEY and CDR2 is SVGEGT in the germline V gene. The CDR3 is 16 amino acids. CDR3: CASSYFTSGTHYGYTF. As DNA, the CDR3 is TGTGCCAGCAGTTACTTCACATCCGGGACACACTATGGCTACACCTTC.